A selection of T cell receptor beta chains follows, all from one sample in a study of OX40 agonist ivuxolimab in advanced cancers. TCRdb's copy holds only in-frame clones and misses some; the assay was immunoSEQ multiplex PCR. Of roughly 70,000 clones in the sample, roughly 90% were seen once. The specimen comprised CD4+ or CD8+ T cells sorted from blood, sampled in a trial of the OX40 agonist ivuxolimab. These receptor sequences come from an adult with an advanced solid tumor such as melanoma, head and neck, liver or kidney cancer. The CDR3 runs from the conserved cysteine through the conserved F or W. A D gene is named only where the DNA matches it firmly. Clone sizes are given selectively: once, few, many, or a class where the clone is expanded.

TRBD1 | TRBJ1-2 | TRBV5-5 | . | CASRKTGDNYGYTF | TGTGCCAGCAGAAAGACAGGGGACAACTATGGCTACACCTTC
. | TRBJ1-1 | TRBV7-2 | . | CASSLRMNTEAFF | TGTGCCAGCAGCCTCCGTATGAACACTGAAGCTTTCTTT
. | TRBJ1-1 | TRBV5-1 | . | CASSWGTGTPDTEAFF | TGCGCCAGCAGCTGGGGGACGGGGACCCCGGACACTGAAGCTTTCTTT
TRBD1 | TRBJ2-1 | TRBV7-2 | . | CASSSDRGNDQFF | TGTGCCAGCAGCTCGGACAGGGGGAACGACCAGTTCTTC
TRBD1 | TRBJ1-2 | TRBV5-5 | few | CASSSAGTVNYGYTF | TGTGCCAGCAGCTCGGCCGGGACAGTAAACTATGGCTACACCTTC
TRBD1 | TRBJ2-5 | TRBV7-2 | . | CASSSTGGSETQYF | TGTGCCAGCAGCTCTACAGGGGGCTCTGAGACCCAGTACTTC
TRBD2 | TRBJ2-1 | TRBV19 | . | CASSTRAGGRSYNEQFF | TGTGCCAGTAGTACTCGAGCGGGGGGACGCTCCTACAATGAGCAGTTCTTC
. | TRBJ1-2 | TRBV4-3 | . | CASSQDWDNYGYTF | TGCGCCAGCAGCCAAGACTGGGATAACTATGGCTACACCTTC
TRBD2 | TRBJ2-5 | TRBV9 | . | CASSVGTSQETQYF | TGTGCCAGCAGCGTCGGGACTAGTCAAGAGACCCAGTACTTC
TRBD2 | TRBJ2-3 | TRBV2 | . | CAVKRLAGATSTDTQYF | TGTGCCGTAAAACGACTAGCGGGGGCAACTAGCACAGATACGCAGTATTTT
. | TRBJ1-1 | TRBV5-1 | . | CASSLVVLNTEAFF | TGCGCCAGCAGCTTGGTGGTTCTGAACACTGAAGCTTTCTTT